This TCR beta chain stems from a study of blood T cell repertoires in COVID-19. Study information: Specimens from acute and convalescent COVID-19 originated in the United States, Italy and Spain. In each case, the material was cDNA or gDNA derived from T cells, B-cell-depleted T cells, or PBMCs.

In the study's own analysis: Amplification with reference gene primers provided the estimates of nucleated cell counts. Data came from immunoSEQ multiplex PCR; TCRdb stores just in-frame clones and leaves some out. V and J calls and clone size follow that table, whereas D and trimming were derived from the DNA. In the table there are about 47,000 clones, over 75% of which are singletons. CDR1 LGHDT and CDR2 YNNKEL come from the germline V gene (reference sequence). The junction had 9 bases not matched to a gene; V was cut back by 8 bases and J by 2 bases. The CDR3 totals 15 residues. This chain uses TRBV3-1 (or the pseudogene TRBV3-2) with TRBJ2-3, with TRBD2 matching 8 bases. The TCR sequence derives from a man in his fifties or sixties with active COVID-19. Sequencing was performed on peripheral blood. In nucleotides, the CDR3 is TGTGCCAGCTTACAAGCGGGGGCCCCCACAGATACGCAGTATTTT. Amino acid sequence: CASLQAGAPTDTQYF.